The 32 T cell receptor beta chains below come from one sample, sequenced in a study of blood T cell repertoires in COVID-19. Assay: immunoSEQ multiplex PCR; the TCRdb copy retains only in-frame clones and omits some. The repertoire holds hundreds of thousands of clones, with approximately 80% as singletons. Material: PBMCs or T cells enriched from blood (not recorded which). All receptors derive from a man aged 40-55 years who had been exposed to COVID-19.

The chain employs TRBV7-9 and TRBJ2-5, with D maybe TRBD1 (7 bases). Trimming left V 2 bases short and J 5 bases short, with 15 bases between. The CDR3 has 15 residues. The germline V gene has CDR1 SEHNR and CDR2 FQNEAQ (reference sequence). The chain's CDR3 is CASSLRETGRETQYF. The CDR3 DNA reads TGTGCCAGCAGCTTACGGGAGACAGGGAGGGAGACCCAGTACTTC.

CDR3 DNA sequence: TGTGCCAGTAGTATAATGGCAGGGGATGGCTACACCTTC. It codes for CASSIMAGDGYTF. This chain uses TRBV19 with TRBJ1-2; the D gene is possibly TRBD1 (6 bases). The germline V gene has CDR1 LNHDA and CDR2 SQIVND (reference sequence). The germline V and J ends were trimmed by 2 bases and 6 bases, with 10 bases remaining between them. The CDR3 sequence is 13 residues long.

The chain combines TRBV6-5 with TRBJ2-1, with a possible D match to TRBD1 (6 bases). Germline CDR1 MNHEY, CDR2 SVGAGI. This CDR3 is built from 13 residues. V lost 6 bases, J lost 4 bases, and 10 bases lay in between. The CDR3 region has the DNA TGTGCCAGCAGGGGGGCAGGGTACAATGAGCAGTTCTTC. Translation gives CASRGAGYNEQFF.

This clone has just one count. The germline gene is not matched at one end of the junction; a read error may be the cause. The J gene is TRBJ2-7, the V gene TRBV7-7; 9 positions agree with TRBD2. CDR3 size: 15 residues. The V gene's germline CDR1 is SSHAT and CDR2 FNYEAQ (reference sequence). CDR3 in DNA: TGTGCTAGCAGCTTAGGGGTAGCGGGAGCCTACGAGCAGTACTTC. The encoded protein is CASSLGVAGAYEQYF.

In this sample, this clone turned up a few times. The chain joins TRBV30 to TRBJ2-6, with D maybe TRBD1 (5 bases). There are 13 residues in the CDR3. V was pared by 4 bases and J by 4 bases, with 8 bases between. Germline V gene lookup returns CDR1 GTSNPN and CDR2 SVGIG (reference sequence). The CDR3: CAWTAGGANVLTF. In nucleotides, the CDR3 is TGTGCCTGGACAGCAGGGGGGGCCAACGTCCTGACTTTC. Using reference TRBV30 and TRBJ2-6 for the parts outside the CDR3, the full variable domain is SQTIHQWPATLVQPVGSPLSLECTVEGTSNPNLYWYRQAAGRGLQLLFYSVGIGQISSEVPQNLSASRPQDRQFILSSKKLLLSDSGFYLCAWTAGGANVLTFGAGSRLTVL.

The CDR3 DNA sequence: TGTGCCAGCAGCCCGTACGTCGGGGAAGATGGCTACACCTTC. This translates into CASSPYVGEDGYTF. The chain uses TRBV7-3 and TRBJ1-2; D is unresolved. Germline values: CDR1 SGHTA, CDR2 FQGTGA. The V end lost 5 bases, the J end lost 6 bases, and 16 bases lay between the germline ends. The CDR3 is 14 residues long. Looking up the rest from reference TRBV7-3 and TRBJ1-2 gives the full variable domain: GAGVSQTPSNKVTEKGKYVELRCDPISGHTALYWYRQSLGQGPEFLIYFQGTGAADDSGLPNDRFFAVRPEGSVSTLKIQRTERGDSAVYLCASSPYVGEDGYTFGSGTRLTVV.

The genes are TRBV28 and TRBJ2-2, with D perhaps matching TRBD1 (5 bases). V was clipped by 3 bases and J by 5 bases, with 7 bases between them. The CDR3 loop spans 13 amino acids. Germline CDR1 reads MDHEN; CDR2 reads SYDVKM. The CDR3 nucleotides read TGTGCCAGCAGTTTGCAGGGTACCGGGGAGCTGTTTTTT. Its translation is CASSLQGTGELFF.

Concerning this clone: The sample holds other DNA sequences that translate to the same CDR3. This chain uses TRBV12-3 or TRBV12-4 with TRBJ1-5; tentatively, D is TRBD1 (5 bases). This CDR3 is 12 amino acids long. Trimming took off 5 bases at V and 5 bases at J, with 7 bases between the two ends. For the CDR3, the DNA is TGTGCCAGCAGTACGGGGGATCAGCCCCAGCATTTT. This translates into CASSTGDQPQHF.

This clone appeared a few times. The V gene is TRBV3-1 (or the pseudogene TRBV3-2), the J gene TRBJ2-7; tentative D call: TRBD1 (5 bases). The V and J ends lost 4 bases and 6 bases respectively, with 13 bases between them. Germline V gene data show CDR1 as LGHDT and CDR2 as YNNKEL (reference sequence). The CDR3 totals 13 residues. The chain's CDR3 is CASSPANQGEQYF. In DNA form, the CDR3 reads TGTGCCAGCAGCCCAGCGAACCAGGGCGAGCAGTACTTC.

There are a few counts of this clone. V usage is TRBV7-2 and J usage is TRBJ1-5, with D perhaps TRBD1 (5 bases). Germline-derived CDR1 and CDR2 are SGHTA and FQGNSA. Trimming removed 5 bases from V and 3 bases from J, with 11 bases in between. CDR3 size: 14 residues. For the CDR3, the DNA is TGTGCCAGCAGCGCGACAGTAACCAATCAGCCCCAGCATTTT. Residues: CASSATVTNQPQHF.

This sequence joins TRBV7-9 and TRBJ2-3; weak D call: TRBD2 (5 bases). V was trimmed by 4 bases and J by 1 base, leaving 12 bases between them. Germline V lookup: CDR1 SEHNR, CDR2 FQNEAQ (reference sequence). The CDR3 is 15 residues long. For the CDR3, the DNA is TGTGCCAGCAGCTCACCCCTTAGCGGCACAGATACGCAGTATTTT. It is translated as CASSSPLSGTDTQYF.

V and J are TRBV29-1 and TRBJ2-3, with a possible D match to TRBD1 (6 bases). V was trimmed by 4 bases and J by 6 bases, leaving 17 bases between them. Germline V lookup: CDR1 SQVTM, CDR2 ANQGSEA. The CDR3 length is 14 residues. CDR3 in amino acids: CSVAPDSASDTQYF. The CDR3 region has the DNA TGCAGCGTTGCCCCGGACAGCGCCTCGGATACGCAGTATTTT.

The J gene is TRBJ2-1, the V gene TRBV2; 9 bases are a match to TRBD1. The V gene's germline CDR1 is SNHLY and CDR2 FYNNEI. This CDR3 region has 14 residues. V shed 6 bases, J shed 7 bases, and the junction held 7 bases outside the gene matches. The CDR3 DNA reads as TGTGCCAGCAGGGAGACAGGGGGTCCGAATGAGCAGTTCTTC. Residues: CASRETGGPNEQFF.

The chain links TRBV5-1 to TRBJ1-4, with 8 bases fitting TRBD1. The germline gives CDR1 SGHRS, CDR2 YFSETQ. This CDR3 has 14 residues. V lost 3 bases and J lost 8; bases outside the gene matches: 6. In DNA, the CDR3 is TGCGCCAGCAGCTCGACAGGGGTACGGGAAAAACTGTTTTTT. It codes for CASSSTGVREKLFF.

The J gene is TRBJ2-7, the V gene TRBV5-5, with a tentative D call TRBD2 (5 bases). Germline V lookup: CDR1 SGHKS, CDR2 YYEKEE (reference sequence). V shed 0 bases and J shed 2 bases, with 15 bases lying between them. CDR3 length: 16 amino acids. The CDR3 loop is CASSLAPGSITYEQYF. The CDR3 DNA sequence: TGTGCCAGCAGCTTGGCCCCGGGGTCAATCACCTACGAGCAGTACTTC.

Of note for this clone: The same CDR3 also results from other DNA sequences found in this sample. The chain joins TRBV4-2 to TRBJ2-1; D not resolved. The CDR3 length is 12 residues. Germline CDR1 LGHNA, CDR2 YNFKEQ. Deletions cut 1 base from V and 9 bases from J, with 7 bases between. In DNA, the CDR3 is TGTGCCAGCAGCCAAGGAACCGGTGAGCAGTTCTTC. Residues: CASSQGTGEQFF.

This rearrangement joins TRBV5-1 to TRBJ2-5; TRBD2 agrees at 8 bases. The ends lost 0 bases at V and 5 bases at J; junction bases unmatched: 9. The CDR3 sequence is 16 residues long. CDR1 is SGHRS, CDR2 YFSETQ, per germline. The DNA for the CDR3 is TGCGCCAGCAGCTTGGGTCCAGCGGGAGAAACGGAGACCCAGTACTTC. It encodes CASSLGPAGETETQYF. Complete variable domain (other parts from reference TRBV5-1 and TRBJ2-5): KAGVTQTPRYLIKTRGQQVTLSCSPISGHRSVSWYQQTPGQGLQFLFEYFSETQRNKGNFPGRFSGRQFSNSRSEMNVSTLELGDSALYLCASSLGPAGETETQYFGPGTRLLVL.

The chain couples TRBV4-1 to TRBJ2-4, with 7 bases identical to TRBD1. The CDR3 spans 18 residues. Trimming cost V 3 bases and J 0 bases; bases outside gene matches: 11. Germline V CDR1 and CDR2: MGHRA, YSYEKL. The CDR3 sequence: CASSHRPGQTLAKNIQYF. The CDR3 DNA sequence: TGCGCCAGCAGCCATCGACCGGGACAGACTCTAGCCAAAAACATTCAGTACTTC.

The chain uses TRBV21-1 and TRBJ1-1. TRBV21-1 is a listed pseudogene. The length of the CDR3 is 18 residues. CDR3 coding DNA: TGTGCCAGCGAGAAGCCCCTGCGGGGAGGGGACATGAACACTGAAGCTTTCTTT. Its translation: CASEKPLRGGDMNTEAFF.

The chain is built from TRBV3-1 (or the pseudogene TRBV3-2) and TRBJ2-1, with D unclear. The V gene's germline CDR1 is LGHDT and CDR2 YNNKEL (reference sequence). This CDR3 has 11 amino acids. V was clipped by 1 base and J by 9 bases, with 4 bases between them. As DNA, the CDR3 is TGTGCCAGCAGCCAAGTCGGTGAGCAGTTCTTC. Its protein is CASSQVGEQFF.

This chain links TRBV3-1 (or the pseudogene TRBV3-2) with TRBJ1-3; D is perhaps TRBD1 (6 bases). The CDR3 totals 16 residues. Per germline, CDR1 LGHDT and CDR2 YNNKEL (reference sequence). V shed 4 bases and J shed 0 bases, with 13 bases lying between them. CDR3 nucleotide sequence: TGTGCCAGCAGCCCACCGGGACACCTCTCTGGAAACACCATATATTTT. Translating it yields CASSPPGHLSGNTIYF.

V gene TRBV27 combines with J gene TRBJ2-7; 7 nucleotides agree with TRBD2. The CDR3 covers 15 residues. The germline V gene encodes CDR1 MNHEY and CDR2 SMNVEV (reference sequence). V shed 4 bases and J 2 bases; nucleotides not matched to a gene: 8. The CDR3 protein is CASSSTSERTYEQYF. The CDR3 region has the DNA TGTGCCAGCAGTTCCACTAGCGAGAGGACCTACGAGCAGTACTTC.

The CDR3, as DNA: TGCGCCAGCAGCTGGACAGGGCGCAACTATGGCTACACCTTC. Translating it yields CASSWTGRNYGYTF. The rearrangement joins TRBV5-1 to TRBJ1-2, with 8 bases aligning to TRBD1. Germline V gene lookup returns CDR1 SGHRS and CDR2 YFSETQ. V shed 3 bases, J shed 2 bases, and the junction held 3 bases outside the gene matches. This CDR3 has 14 residues.

The genes are TRBV3-1 (or the pseudogene TRBV3-2) and TRBJ2-7; 14 bases are a match to TRBD2. This CDR3 is 17 amino acids long. Per the germline V gene, CDR1 is LGHDT and CDR2 is YNNKEL (reference sequence). Trimming cost V 1 base and J 5 bases; bases outside gene matches: 7. In DNA form, the CDR3 reads TGTGCCAGCAGCCAAGGCGGGACTAGCGGGAGAAGGAACGAGCAGTACTTC. Translated, it gives CASSQGGTSGRRNEQYF.

The genes are TRBV9 and TRBJ2-3, with TRBD2 matching over 10 bases. The V and J ends lost 3 bases and 3 bases, in that order; junction bases with no gene match: 4. Germline V gene lookup returns CDR1 SGDLS and CDR2 YYNGEE. The CDR3 runs to 15 residues. CDR3 sequence (DNA): TGTGCCAGCAGCGCGACTAGCGGGCTGACAGATACGCAGTATTTT. Its translation is CASSATSGLTDTQYF.

J is TRBJ1-1 and V is TRBV12-3 or TRBV12-4; D unclear. The V and J ends lost 6 bases and 0 bases respectively, with 8 bases between them. The CDR3 is 13 residues long. CDR3 DNA sequence: TGTGCCAGCAGCGCGGATTTGAACACTGAAGCTTTCTTT. Translation gives CASSADLNTEAFF.

This clone appeared a few times. The rearrangement uses TRBV5-1 and TRBJ1-2, with 11 bases aligning to TRBD1. Unmatched junction bases numbered 4, after V lost 9 bases and J lost 6 bases. In germline, CDR1 is SGHRS, CDR2 YFSETQ. This CDR3 has 12 amino acids. The CDR3 DNA follows: TGCGCCACCGGGACAGGGGGACATGGCTACACCTTC. This sequence encodes CATGTGGHGYTF.

This clone was detected a few times. The chain joins TRBV7-8 to TRBJ1-4; no definite D call. The CDR3 runs to 14 residues. Germline CDR1 reads SGHVS; CDR2 reads FQNEAQ. Trimming stripped 5 bases from V and 0 bases from J, with 7 bases between. CDR3 amino acids: CASSLRSTNEKLFF. The CDR3 DNA is TGTGCCAGCAGCCTCAGATCAACTAATGAAAAACTGTTTTTT.

As regards this clone: One end of the junction is discordant with germline, which a read error may explain. The chain uses TRBV11-2 and TRBJ1-2; D possibly corresponds to TRBD1 (6 bases). The CDR3 covers 13 residues. Germline loops: CDR1 SGHAT, CDR2 FQNNGV. The DNA of the CDR3 is TGTGCCAGCAGCCAAGAAAGACAGGCCCGTCCCAGCTTC. This gives the protein CASSQERQARPSF.

The gene calls are TRBV10-3 and TRBJ1-2; D possibly corresponds to TRBD1 (6 bases). Deletions cut 5 bases from V and 2 bases from J, with 6 bases between. CDR1 and CDR2 (germline): ENHRY, SYGVKD. The CDR3 sequence is 12 residues long. CDR3 nucleotide sequence: TGTGCCATCAGTACAGGGAACTATGGCTACACCTTC. Its protein is CAISTGNYGYTF.

V gene TRBV30 combines with J gene TRBJ1-1; 7 bases align to TRBD1. Germline V gene sequence: CDR1 GTSNPN, CDR2 SVGIG (reference sequence). V lost 3 bases to trimming and J lost 0 bases; unmatched junction nucleotides: 4. The length of the CDR3 is 14 residues. The CDR3 protein is CAWRGQSMNTEAFF. Written as DNA, the CDR3 is TGTGCCTGGAGGGGACAGTCAATGAACACTGAAGCTTTCTTT.

This clone showed up just once. This rearrangement joins TRBV5-1 to TRBJ1-4; D is perhaps TRBD1 (5 bases). Germline V lookup: CDR1 SGHRS, CDR2 YFSETQ. CDR3 length equals 15 residues. V lost 0 bases and J lost 2, with 8 bases in between. CDR3 coding DNA: TGCGCCAGCAGCTTGGGGACACCCACTAATGAAAAACTGTTTTTT. The encoded protein is CASSLGTPTNEKLFF.